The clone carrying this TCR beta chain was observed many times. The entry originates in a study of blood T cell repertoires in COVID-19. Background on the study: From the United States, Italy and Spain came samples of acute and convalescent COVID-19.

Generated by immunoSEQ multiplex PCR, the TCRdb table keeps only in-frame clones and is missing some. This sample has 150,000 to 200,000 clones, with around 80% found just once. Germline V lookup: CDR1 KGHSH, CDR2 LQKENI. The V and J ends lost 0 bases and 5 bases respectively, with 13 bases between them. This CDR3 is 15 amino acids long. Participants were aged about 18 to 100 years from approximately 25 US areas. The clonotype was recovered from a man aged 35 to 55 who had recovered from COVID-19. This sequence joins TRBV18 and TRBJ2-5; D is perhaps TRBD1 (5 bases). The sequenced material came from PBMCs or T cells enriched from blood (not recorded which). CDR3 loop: CASSPPGLNRETQYF. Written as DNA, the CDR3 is TGTGCCAGCTCACCACCGGGGCTAAACCGGGAGACCCAGTACTTC. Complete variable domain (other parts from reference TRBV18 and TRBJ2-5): NAGVMQNPRHLVRRRGQEARLRCSPMKGHSHVYWYRQLPEEGLKFMVYLQKENIIDESGMPKERFSAEFPKEGPSILRIQQVVRGDSAAYFCASSPPGLNRETQYFGPGTRLLVL.